This T cell receptor (beta chain) was obtained from a study of OX40 agonist ivuxolimab in advanced cancers. Study at large: Intravenous ivuxolimab at 0.01 to 10 mg/kg was given to patients every 2 weeks.

Findings and limits, study-wide: With doses of 0.1 to 3.0 mg/kg, CD4+ and CD8+ blood T cells had undergone clonal expansion by week 6.

Trimming left V 4 bases short and J 6 bases short, with 12 bases between. The CDR3 is made up of 13 amino acids. The germline CDR1 and CDR2 sequences are SGHNT and YYREEE (reference sequence). With respect to this clone: No antigen is known for it.

TCRdb keeps only in-frame clones here, not all; method: immunoSEQ multiplex PCR. The sample records more than 50,000 clones, 75% to 90% being singletons. The receptor was isolated from an adult with an advanced solid tumor such as melanoma, head and neck, liver or kidney cancer. The chain is built from TRBV5-4 and TRBJ2-3, with D unresolved. Material: CD4+ or CD8+ T cells sorted from blood, obtained in a trial of the OX40 agonist ivuxolimab. CDR3 sequence (DNA): TGTGCCAGCAGCGACCCACCCCCCGATACGCAGTATTTT. Its translation: CASSDPPPDTQYF. The variable domain in full, with the rest retrieved from reference TRBV5-4 and TRBJ2-3, is ETGVTQSPTHLIKTRGQQVTLRCSSQSGHNTVSWYQQALGQGPQFIFQYYREEENGRGNFPPRFSGLQFPNYSSELNVNALELDDSALYLCASSDPPPDTQYFGPGTRLTVL.